This entry lists 10 T cell receptor beta chains sequenced from one sample in a study of blood T cells in healthy people across ages. It was with a sample-barcoded 5' primer and a J-beta primer mix that a second PCR of roughly 7 to 11 cycles was run. TCRdb re-called the 5' RACE reads with MiXCR, one entry per CDR3 protein. The sample yields roughly 1,300,000 distinct CDR3 sequences, almost 60% seen once. The sequencing sample was made of blood. The receptors originated from a man younger than 30 in good health.

V gene TRBV7-9 combines with J gene TRBJ2-4; D unclear. Germline CDR1 is SEHNR and CDR2 is FQNEAQ (reference sequence). Trimming removed 5 bases at V and 4 bases at J, with 18 bases between. This CDR3 spans 16 amino acids. The CDR3 DNA sequence: TGTGCCAGCAGCCCGAATGATGGGCGGATAAAAAACATTCAGTACTTC. Translation gives CASSPNDGRIKNIQYF. The full variable domain, its missing parts supplied by reference TRBV7-9 and TRBJ2-4, is DTGVSQNPRHKITKRGQNVTFRCDPISEHNRLYWYRQTLGQGPEFLTYFQNEAQLEKSRLLSDRFSAERPKGSFSTLEIQRTEQGDSAMYLCASSPNDGRIKNIQYFGAGTRLSVL.

CDR3: CSARDVVQETQYF. CDR3 nucleotide sequence: TGCAGTGCTAGAGATGTGGTTCAAGAGACCCAGTACTTC. The V call is TRBV20-1, the J call TRBJ2-5; D gene unclear. V lost 0 bases, J lost 2 bases, and 7 bases lay in between. CDR3 length: 13 amino acids. Germline-derived CDR1 and CDR2 are DFQATT and SNEGSKA (reference sequence).

The chain joins TRBV20-1 to TRBJ1-2; 9 nucleotides agree with TRBD1. Germline CDR1 and CDR2: DFQATT and SNEGSKA (reference sequence). The CDR3 extends over 12 amino acids. After removal of 6 bases from V and 7 bases from J, the junction contained 6 bases not matched to a gene. The DNA for the CDR3 is TGCAGTGCACTACAGGGGGCGGCTGGCTACACCTTC. This gives the protein CSALQGAAGYTF.

In its sample, this clonotype was seen many times. This sequence joins TRBV4-3 and TRBJ2-7; D call uncertain. The germline gives CDR1 LGHNA, CDR2 YSLEER. Between the trimmed V and J ends, which lost 0 bases and 2 bases, there was a span of 8 bases. The CDR3 runs 14 residues. The DNA of the CDR3 is TGCGCCAGCAGCCAAGATGTTGGGACCTACGAGCAGTACTTC. This sequence encodes CASSQDVGTYEQYF.

Many counts were recorded for this clonotype. In nucleotides, the CDR3 is TGTGCCAGCAGCTGGACTAGCACCGAGCAGTACTTC. Its protein product is CASSWTSTEQYF. The chain uses TRBV14 and TRBJ2-7; 8 nucleotides agree with TRBD2. V lost 5 bases, J lost 6 bases, and 3 bases stayed unmatched. The CDR3 sequence is 12 residues long. Germline CDR1 SGHDN, CDR2 FVKESK.

The chain uses TRBV29-1 and TRBJ2-7; TRBD2 aligns across 9 bases. The last part of the DNA fits TRBJ2-5 better; the J call may be wrong. The CDR3 is made up of 16 amino acids. Germline CDR1 is SQVTM and CDR2 is ANQGSEA. CDR3 amino acids: CSVEEPRGGRGETQYF. Here the CDR3 DNA reads TGCAGCGTTGAAGAGCCGCGGGGGGGAAGGGGAGAGACCCAGTACTTC.

V and J are TRBV6-5 and TRBJ2-5; no clear D. V was shortened by 6 bases and J by 11 bases, with 25 bases between the two germline ends. The CDR3 totals 15 residues. Germline-derived CDR1 and CDR2 are MNHEY and SVGAGI. CDR3: CASRPDPMGNNEQYF. CDR3 coding DNA: TGTGCCAGCAGACCCGACCCCATGGGAAACAATGAGCAGTACTTC.

The chain is built from TRBV2 and TRBJ2-2, with 7 positions matching TRBD1. Trimming removed 5 bases from V and 4 bases from J; junction bases left unmatched: 10. The CDR3 length is 16 residues. Germline V gives CDR1 SNHLY, CDR2 FYNNEI. CDR3 nucleotides: TGTGCCAGCAGTTCTATAACCGGGACAGCCACCGGGGAGCTGTTTTTT. It translates to CASSSITGTATGELFF.

This chain joins TRBV12-3 or TRBV12-4 and TRBJ2-7, with D possibly matching TRBD2 (6 bases). Matching the DNA end better, TRBJ2-5 makes the J call doubtful. This CDR3 has 14 residues. For the CDR3, the DNA is TGTGCCAGCAGGCCCGGGACCCATAGCGGGACCCAGTACTTC. Its protein is CASRPGTHSGTQYF.

V usage is TRBV29-1 and J usage is TRBJ2-1; no firm D call. The germline V and J ends were trimmed by 4 bases and 6 bases, with 13 bases remaining between them. Per germline, CDR1 SQVTM and CDR2 ANQGSEA. The CDR3 has 13 amino acids. CDR3 region: CSVAADGGNEQFF. DNA of the CDR3: TGCAGCGTTGCGGCGGACGGCGGCAATGAGCAGTTCTTC.